The sequence of this T cell receptor beta chain was determined in a study of radiation and T cells in renal cell carcinoma (dated by TCRdb to about 2020). Background on the whole study: The samples were drawn from a clinical trial, where primary renal cell carcinomas were treated with 15 Gy of stereotactic body radiation therapy and then removed by nephrectomy 4 weeks afterward. In total, 53 samples, comprising around 26 tumors and some 27 peripheral blood samples, were subjected to TCR beta sequencing. Across all 53 samples, several million unique CDR3 nucleotide sequences encoding about 2.7 million unique CDR3 amino acid sequences were identified. Here is what the overall study found, with its caveats: No pretreatment tumor biopsies were available, so the baseline intratumoral presence of clonotypes could not be determined. Effects of radiation dose or scheduling on the TCR repertoire could not be addressed with the single-armed trial design. Top tumor clonotypes rose in blood from baseline to 2 weeks post-radiation, then contracted by 4 weeks, suggesting transient expansion of tumor-resident clones. Blood repertoire dynamics were not followed beyond 4 weeks after treatment.

TCR beta libraries were generated from genomic DNA with the immunoSEQ kit, following the manufacturer's recommendations. Library preparation used a first multiplex PCR with proprietary primers, then a second PCR adding unique barcodes, with bead cleanups after each round. Each sample batch included a kit-provided positive control reaction and a negative control reaction. The final libraries were assessed on an Agilent 4200 TapeStation D1000 ScreenTape, pooled by volume, and quantified by qPCR. Sequencing was performed on an Illumina NextSeq500 using a MidOutput 150-cycle cartridge, with 156 Read1 cycles, 15 Index1 cycles, and the kit custom primers. The pooled library was loaded at roughly 1 pM with about 20% PhiX control spiked in. The source study handled its data this way. Vendor-processed data were analyzed in R, and a clonotype was defined as all T cells sharing the same CDR3 nucleotide sequence. For clone abundance analyses, frequencies were normalized to the 10,000 most abundant clones per sample. Public T cell clones, which averaged fewer than five per sample, were removed prior to analysis. A difference in abundance of at least 32-fold between compartments was used to define tumor-enriched and baseline blood-enriched clonotypes. A beta-binomial differential abundance model was applied to find clonotypes that expanded or contracted between blood time points. Tumor-blood repertoire similarity was measured with the Baroni-Urbani and Buser coefficient, and group comparisons used two-tailed Wilcoxon tests in R. The table comes from immuneACCESS by way of TCRdb, which keeps in-frame sequences with V and J called. Part of the clones is missing from these tables; in studies checked, under half for an unresolved V gene and the rest for unknown reasons. V and J calls and clone size are given by that table; D and trimming were obtained from the DNA. Within this sample are 100,000 to 150,000 clones, with roughly 80% of them counted one time only. The ten most abundant clones make up around 3% of the sample.

The sample's time point label is to be understood as: baseline pretreatment blood. The intended sense of this specimen's treatment or condition label: 15 Gy SBRT to primary tumor, nephrectomy 4 weeks later. Serial peripheral blood from radiation-treated patients was sampled at baseline, 2 weeks and 4 weeks after SBRT to track tumor-enriched clonotypes. Every patient's renal cell carcinoma showed clear cell pathology. Genomic DNA for TCR sequencing was prepared using the QIAamp DNA Blood Mini Kit (Qiagen). Only samples passing all quality control checks were included in the analyses. To note about this clone: The target of this receptor is not known. It has no much larger one-base neighbor in the sample; base qualities were not kept.

The sequence was obtained from an older woman with renal cell carcinoma. The input for sequencing was blood, taken from a patient whose treatment included radiotherapy and nephrectomy.

In nucleotides, the sequence is TGTGCCAGCAGTGAAGCGGTCAGGGGAGGAGAAAAACTGTTTTTT. It codes for CASSEAVRGGEKLFF. The sequence joins TRBV6-1 to TRBJ1-4; the D region possibly corresponds to TRBD1 (6 bases align). As encoded in the germline V gene, CDR1 is MNHNS while CDR2 is SASEGT. The junction shows trimming of 0 bases on V and 8 bases on J, plus 13 bases between the germline ends. Counted from cysteine to phenylalanine, this CDR3 has 15 amino acids. Only the CDR3 DNA stays, 45 bases, in frame from base 1.